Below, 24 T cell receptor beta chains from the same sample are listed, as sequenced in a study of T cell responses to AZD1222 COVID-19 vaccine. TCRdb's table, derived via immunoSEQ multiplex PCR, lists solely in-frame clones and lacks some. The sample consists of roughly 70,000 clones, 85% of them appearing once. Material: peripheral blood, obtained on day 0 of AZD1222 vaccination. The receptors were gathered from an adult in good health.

CDR3 in DNA: TGTGCCAGCAGCTTTAGCACCCACTATGGCTACACCTTC. Encoded protein: CASSFSTHYGYTF. The chain has TRBV7-9 and TRBJ1-2; no clear D gene. This CDR3 is built from 13 residues. V was cut by 3 bases and J by 3 bases, with 8 bases left in between. CDR1 and CDR2 from the germline V gene are SEHNR and FQNEAQ (reference sequence). Variable domain in full (rest from reference TRBV7-9 and TRBJ1-2): DTGVSQNPRHKITKRGQNVTFRCDPISEHNRLYWYRQTLGQGPEFLTYFQNEAQLEKSRLLSDRFSAERPKGSFSTLEIQRTEQGDSAMYLCASSFSTHYGYTFGSGTRLTVV.

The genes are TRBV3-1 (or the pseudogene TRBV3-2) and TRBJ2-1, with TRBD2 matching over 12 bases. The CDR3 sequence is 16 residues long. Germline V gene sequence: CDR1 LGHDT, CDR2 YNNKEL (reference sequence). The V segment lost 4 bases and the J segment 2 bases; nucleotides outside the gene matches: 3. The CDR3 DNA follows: TGTGCCAGCAGCCTTGGACTAGCGGGACCCTACAATGAGCAGTTCTTC. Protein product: CASSLGLAGPYNEQFF.

As DNA, the CDR3 is TGCGCCAGCAGCGCCCGACTAGCGGCAACCACCTACGAGCAGTACTTC. This translates into CASSARLAATTYEQYF. V and J are TRBV5-1 and TRBJ2-7, with 9 positions matching TRBD2. Per germline, CDR1 SGHRS and CDR2 YFSETQ. The CDR3 loop spans 16 amino acids. V lost 4 bases to trimming and J lost 2 bases; unmatched junction nucleotides: 10.

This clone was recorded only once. Here the CDR3 reads CASSQEGGRNTGELFF. Here the CDR3 DNA reads TGCGCCAGCAGCCAGGAGGGCGGGAGGAACACCGGGGAGCTGTTTTTT. This rearrangement joins TRBV4-1 to TRBJ2-2; the match to TRBD2 covers 7 bases. The CDR3 is made up of 16 amino acids. V was pared by 3 bases and J by 1 base, with 5 bases of the junction left unmatched. From germline, CDR1 is MGHRA and CDR2 YSYEKL.

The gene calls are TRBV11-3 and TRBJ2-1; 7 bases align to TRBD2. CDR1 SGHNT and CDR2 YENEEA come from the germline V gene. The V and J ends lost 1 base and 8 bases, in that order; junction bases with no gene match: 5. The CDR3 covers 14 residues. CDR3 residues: CASSLGRGGDEQFF. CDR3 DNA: TGTGCCAGCAGCTTAGGTCGGGGAGGGGATGAGCAGTTCTTC.

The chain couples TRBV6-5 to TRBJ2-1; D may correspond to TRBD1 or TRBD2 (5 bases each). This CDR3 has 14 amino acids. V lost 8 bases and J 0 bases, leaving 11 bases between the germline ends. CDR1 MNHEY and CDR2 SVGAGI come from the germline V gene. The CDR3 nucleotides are TGTGCCAGCTCCCCGGGACCCTCCTACAATGAGCAGTTCTTC. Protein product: CASSPGPSYNEQFF.

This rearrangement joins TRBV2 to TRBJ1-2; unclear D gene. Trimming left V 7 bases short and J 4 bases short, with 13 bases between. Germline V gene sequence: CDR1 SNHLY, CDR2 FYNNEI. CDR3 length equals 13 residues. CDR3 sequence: CASMANGIYGYTF. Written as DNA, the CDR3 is TGTGCCAGCATGGCAAACGGCATCTATGGCTACACCTTC.

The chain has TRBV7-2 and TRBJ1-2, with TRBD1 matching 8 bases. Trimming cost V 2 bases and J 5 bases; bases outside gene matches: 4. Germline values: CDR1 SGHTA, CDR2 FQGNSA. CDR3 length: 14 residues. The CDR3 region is CASSLSTGGYGYTF. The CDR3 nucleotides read TGTGCCAGCAGCTTAAGTACAGGGGGATATGGCTACACCTTC.

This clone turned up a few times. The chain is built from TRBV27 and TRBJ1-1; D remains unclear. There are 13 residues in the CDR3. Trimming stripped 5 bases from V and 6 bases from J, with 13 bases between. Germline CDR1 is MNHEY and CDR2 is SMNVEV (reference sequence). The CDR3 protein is CASSPISTAEAFF. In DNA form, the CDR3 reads TGTGCCAGCAGTCCAATAAGTACAGCTGAAGCTTTCTTT.

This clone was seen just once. In nucleotides, the CDR3 is TGTGCCAGCAGTTCCTTGACCTCTCTCTACGAGCAGTACTTC. Its translation is CASSSLTSLYEQYF. The chain recombines TRBV27 with TRBJ2-7; D is unclear. Germline CDR1 is MNHEY and CDR2 is SMNVEV (reference sequence). CDR3 length: 14 residues. V lost 4 bases and J 3 bases, leaving 13 bases between the germline ends.

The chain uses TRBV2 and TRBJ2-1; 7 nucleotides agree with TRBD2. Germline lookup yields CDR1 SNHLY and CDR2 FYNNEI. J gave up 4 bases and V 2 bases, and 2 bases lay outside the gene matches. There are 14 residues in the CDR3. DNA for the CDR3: TGTGCCAGCAGTGAAAATAGCGGGTACAATGAGCAGTTCTTC. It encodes CASSENSGYNEQFF.

The CDR3 protein is CASSYSGGSSYEQYF. The CDR3 DNA reads TGTGCCAGCAGTTACTCGGGGGGGAGCTCCTACGAGCAGTACTTC. J is TRBJ2-7 and V is TRBV6-5; 7 bases align to TRBD2. The germline CDR1 and CDR2 sequences are MNHEY and SVGAGI. The J segment lost 0 bases and the V segment lost 0 bases, leaving 2 bases of the junction unmatched. The CDR3 extends over 15 amino acids.

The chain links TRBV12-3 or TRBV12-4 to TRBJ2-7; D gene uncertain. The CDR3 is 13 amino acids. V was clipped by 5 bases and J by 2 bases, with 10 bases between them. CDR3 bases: TGTGCCAGCAGTCCGACGAGTCCCTACGAGCAGTACTTC. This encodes CASSPTSPYEQYF.

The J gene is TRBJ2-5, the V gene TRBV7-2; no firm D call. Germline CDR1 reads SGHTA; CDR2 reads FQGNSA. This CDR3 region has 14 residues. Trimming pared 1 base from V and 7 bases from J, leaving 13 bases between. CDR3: CASSLEGSGGTQYF. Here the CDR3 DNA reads TGTGCCAGCAGCTTAGAGGGCTCAGGCGGGACCCAGTACTTC.

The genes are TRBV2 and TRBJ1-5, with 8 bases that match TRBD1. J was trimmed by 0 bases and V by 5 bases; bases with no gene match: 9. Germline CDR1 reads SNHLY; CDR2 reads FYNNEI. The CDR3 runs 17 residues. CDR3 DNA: TGTGCCAGCAGTTTATATGAGACAGGGGCTAGCAATCAGCCCCAGCATTTT. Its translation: CASSLYETGASNQPQHF. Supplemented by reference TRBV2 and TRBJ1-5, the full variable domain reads EPEVTQTPSHQVTQMGQEVILRCVPISNHLYFYWYRQILGQKVEFLVSFYNNEISEKSEIFDDQFSVERPDGSNFTLKIRSTKLEDSAMYFCASSLYETGASNQPQHFGDGTRLSIL.

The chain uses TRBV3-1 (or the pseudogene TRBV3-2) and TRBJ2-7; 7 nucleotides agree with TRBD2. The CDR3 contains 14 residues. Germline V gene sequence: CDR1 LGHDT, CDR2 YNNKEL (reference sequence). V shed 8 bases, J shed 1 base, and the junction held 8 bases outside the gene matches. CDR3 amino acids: CASRREGGSYEQYF. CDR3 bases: TGTGCCAGCCGTAGGGAGGGCGGGTCCTACGAGCAGTACTTC.

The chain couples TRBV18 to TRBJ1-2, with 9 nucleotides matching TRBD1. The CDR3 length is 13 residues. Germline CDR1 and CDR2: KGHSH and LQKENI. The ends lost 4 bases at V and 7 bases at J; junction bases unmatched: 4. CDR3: CASSLDRGFGYTF. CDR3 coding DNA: TGTGCCAGCTCACTTGACAGGGGGTTTGGCTACACCTTC.

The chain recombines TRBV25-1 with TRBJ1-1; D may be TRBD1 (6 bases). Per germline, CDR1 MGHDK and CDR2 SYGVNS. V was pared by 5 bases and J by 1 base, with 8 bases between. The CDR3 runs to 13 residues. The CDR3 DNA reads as TGTGCCAGCAGTAGAGGGGGGAACACTGAAGCTTTCTTT. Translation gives CASSRGGNTEAFF.

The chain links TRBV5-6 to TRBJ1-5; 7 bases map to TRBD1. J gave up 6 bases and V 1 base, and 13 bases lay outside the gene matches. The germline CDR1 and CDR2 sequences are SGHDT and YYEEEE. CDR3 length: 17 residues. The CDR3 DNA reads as TGTGCCAGCAGCTTGAGAGGTGGCAGGGGGGTTCCTCAGCCCCAGCATTTT. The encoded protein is CASSLRGGRGVPQPQHF.

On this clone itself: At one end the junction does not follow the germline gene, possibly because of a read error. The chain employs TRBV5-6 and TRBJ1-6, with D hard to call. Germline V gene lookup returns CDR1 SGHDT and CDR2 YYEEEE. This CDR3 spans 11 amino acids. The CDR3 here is CASSLEAAVLF. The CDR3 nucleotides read TGTGCCAGCAGCTTGGAGGCGGCAGTCTTATTT.

The CDR3 sequence is CASSPGTGTRGYTF. DNA of the CDR3: TGTGCCAGCAGCCCTGGGACAGGCACGAGGGGCTACACCTTC. This rearrangement joins TRBV27 to TRBJ1-2; 8 bases are shared with TRBD1. Germline V gives CDR1 MNHEY, CDR2 SMNVEV (reference sequence). Trimming took 6 bases from V and 8 from J; bases not matched to a gene: 11. The CDR3 extends over 14 amino acids.

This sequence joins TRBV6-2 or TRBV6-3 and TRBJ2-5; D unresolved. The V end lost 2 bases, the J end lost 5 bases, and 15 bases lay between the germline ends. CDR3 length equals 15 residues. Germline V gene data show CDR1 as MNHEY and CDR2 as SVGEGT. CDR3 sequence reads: CASSYGFTGQETQYF. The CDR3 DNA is TGTGCCAGCAGTTACGGGTTTACCGGGCAGGAGACCCAGTACTTC.

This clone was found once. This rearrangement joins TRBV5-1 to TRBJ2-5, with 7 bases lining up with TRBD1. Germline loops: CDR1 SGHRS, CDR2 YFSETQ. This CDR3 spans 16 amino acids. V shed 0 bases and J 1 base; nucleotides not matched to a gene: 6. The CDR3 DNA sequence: TGCGCCAGCAGCTTGGGAAACAGGGGCTTCCAAGAGACCCAGTACTTC. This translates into CASSLGNRGFQETQYF.

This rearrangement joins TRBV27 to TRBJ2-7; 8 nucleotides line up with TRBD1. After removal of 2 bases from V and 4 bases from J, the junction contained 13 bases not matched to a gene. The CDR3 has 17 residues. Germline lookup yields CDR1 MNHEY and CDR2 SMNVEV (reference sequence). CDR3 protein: CASSLTGAGGALYEQYF. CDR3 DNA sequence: TGTGCCAGCAGTTTAACCGGGGCAGGGGGCGCCTTGTACGAGCAGTACTTC.